This TCR beta chain was identified during a study of radiotherapy plus CTLA-4 blockade in lung cancer. Data came from immunoSEQ multiplex PCR; TCRdb stores just in-frame clones and leaves some out. The table records around 80,000 clones, around 86% of them present only once. Whole-study findings and limits: Once radiotherapy plus ipilimumab had been given, TCR clones derived from tumor expanded in blood.

This clone was counted once. Its specificity is unknown. The germline gene is not matched at one end of the junction; a read error may be the cause. Germline V lookup: CDR1 SSHAT, CDR2 FNYEAQ (reference sequence). The CDR3 spans 14 residues. Focal radiation plus CTLA-4 blockade with ipilimumab was administered to patients who had chemo-refractory metastatic non-small-cell lung cancer. This TCR derives from a human donor with non-small cell lung cancer who had stable disease on radiotherapy plus ipilimumab. The chain combines TRBV7-7 with TRBJ2-3; a weak D match, TRBD2 (6 bases). Sample: peripheral blood, taken from a patient treated with radiotherapy plus ipilimumab. The CDR3 loop reads CASSSRLGGDTQYF. The CDR3 coding sequence is TGTGCTAGCAGCTCGAGACTAGGCGGAGATACGCAGTATTTT.